The 27 T cell receptor beta chains below come from one sample, sequenced in a study of blood T cells in healthy people across ages. The second PCR ran roughly 7 to 12 cycles with a sample-barcoded 5' primer and J-beta primers. TCRdb re-called the 5' RACE reads through MiXCR, storing one row per CDR3 protein. In the table there are approximately 790,000 distinct CDR3 sequences, under 80% of which are singletons. The source material was blood. Every receptor here comes from a man aged 25-45 years in good health.

This clonotype showed up just a few times. The V gene is TRBV3-1, the J gene TRBJ2-4; D ambiguous. This CDR3 region has 14 residues. The V gene's germline CDR1 is LGHDT and CDR2 YNNKEL (reference sequence). Trimming removed 0 bases from V and 13 bases from J, with 16 bases in between. The CDR3 bases are TGTGCCAGCAGCCAAGACCCCTCTCCTGCGATGCAGTACTTC. Translation gives CASSQDPSPAMQYF.

This clonotype was counted a few times. The junction shows a germline mismatch at one end, possibly a read error. CDR3 region: CASRRLLGYQETLYF. The CDR3 coding sequence is TGTGCCAGCAGACGCCTTCTAGGATACCAAGAGACCCTGTACTTC. The chain has TRBV6-5 and TRBJ2-5; D remains unclear. This CDR3 has 15 residues. Germline lookup yields CDR1 MNHEY and CDR2 SVGAGI.

This clonotype occurred a few times. The CDR3 nucleotides read TGTGCCAGCCAGGACGGATATAATGAAAAACTGTTTTTT. It yields the protein CASQDGYNEKLFF. This rearrangement joins TRBV27 to TRBJ1-4; unclear D gene. This CDR3 is 13 amino acids long. CDR1 and CDR2 (germline): MNHEY, SMNVEV (reference sequence). V gave up 8 bases and J gave up 4 bases, with 11 bases separating them.

The chain uses TRBV7-9 and TRBJ2-7, with D tentatively TRBD1 (6 bases). The J call may be faulty, since TRBJ2-5 better matches the DNA end. In germline, CDR1 is SEHNR, CDR2 FQNEAQ (reference sequence). The CDR3 spans 16 residues. The CDR3, as DNA: TGTGCCAGCAGCTTAGTATCGTGGACAGCCTTTGAGACCCAGTACTTC. The encoded protein is CASSLVSWTAFETQYF.

This chain uses TRBV19 with TRBJ1-1, with D unclear. CDR1 is LNHDA, CDR2 SQIVND, per germline (reference sequence). V was cut by 4 bases and J by 1 base, with 7 bases left in between. The CDR3 is 13 amino acids. The CDR3 DNA reads TGTGCCAGTAGTAGGAATAAGAACACTGAAGCTTTCTTT. Translating gives CASSRNKNTEAFF.

CDR3 in DNA: TGTGCCAGCAGTTTTTCAGTCGGAGTCCTTAATGAAAAACTGTTTTTT. This codes for CASSFSVGVLNEKLFF. This chain uses TRBV28 with TRBJ1-4; D is ambiguous. Germline lookup yields CDR1 MDHEN and CDR2 SYDVKM. The CDR3 runs to 16 residues. The V gene lost 3 bases and the J gene lost 4 bases, with 15 bases spanning the gap.

This clonotype showed up just a few times. The rearrangement uses TRBV6-5 and TRBJ2-1, with 11 bases matching TRBD2. Germline CDR1 MNHEY, CDR2 SVGAGI. The CDR3 length is 15 residues. V lost 4 bases, J lost 6 bases, and 5 bases stayed unmatched. The CDR3 sequence: CASSSDSGGGNEQFF. Written as DNA, the CDR3 is TGTGCCAGCAGTTCCGATAGCGGGGGGGGCAATGAGCAGTTCTTC.

The chain recombines TRBV6-2 or TRBV6-3 with TRBJ2-4; D is undetermined. V dropped 6 bases and J dropped 5 bases, with 5 bases sitting between them. CDR1 and CDR2 from the germline V gene are MNHEY and SVGEGT. CDR3 length: 11 residues. The CDR3 sequence is CASRRQNIQYF. The CDR3 DNA reads TGTGCCAGCAGGAGACAAAACATTCAGTACTTC.

The rearrangement joins TRBV7-2 to TRBJ2-1; TRBD1 might be the D (6 bases). Deletions cut 3 bases from V and 7 bases from J, with 13 bases between. The CDR3 sequence is 14 residues long. The germline CDR1 and CDR2 sequences are SGHTA and FQGNSA. The CDR3 DNA reads as TGTGCCAGCAGCTTGACGACAGGTTGGAATGAGCAGTTCTTC. Protein: CASSLTTGWNEQFF. The full variable domain, with the rest looked up from reference TRBV7-2 and TRBJ2-1, is GAGVSQSPSNKVTEKGKDVELRCDPISGHTALYWYRQSLGQGLEFLIYFQGNSAPDKSGLPSDRFSAERTGGSVSTLTIQRTQQEDSAVYLCASSLTTGWNEQFFGPGTRLTVL.

This chain links TRBV7-2 with TRBJ1-1; D is possibly TRBD1 (5 bases). Trimming cost V 7 bases and J 4 bases, with 16 bases left between them. CDR1 is SGHTA, CDR2 FQGNSA, per germline. This CDR3 has 14 amino acids. The CDR3 region is CASNFGVGGTEAFF. CDR3 bases: TGTGCCAGCAACTTTGGGGTCGGGGGCACTGAAGCTTTCTTT.

V is TRBV6-5 and J is TRBJ2-5; D is unresolved. Trimming shortened V by 8 bases and J by 0 bases, and 10 bases separated the two germline ends. Germline V gene sequence: CDR1 MNHEY, CDR2 SVGAGI. The CDR3 consists of 13 residues. The CDR3 nucleotides are TGTGCCAGCCCTAAGGATAACCAAGAGACCCAGTACTTC. Its protein is CASPKDNQETQYF.

The rearrangement joins TRBV6-2 or TRBV6-3 to TRBJ2-5; no definite D call. The CDR3 is 14 residues long. The V gene lost 6 bases and the J gene lost 4 bases, with 15 bases spanning the gap. Germline V gene data show CDR1 as MNHEY and CDR2 as SVGEGT. The CDR3 DNA sequence: TGTGCCAGCAGAAGATTTACCCATCCAGAGACCCAGTACTTC. Translating it yields CASRRFTHPETQYF.

This chain connects TRBV18 to TRBJ2-5; D is possibly TRBD1 or TRBD2 (5 bases each). Judging by the DNA end, TRBJ2-7 fits better; the J call may be wrong. Germline V gives CDR1 KGHSH, CDR2 LQKENI. The CDR3 extends over 14 amino acids. In DNA form, the CDR3 reads TGTGCCAGCTCAGAGAGGGGCATCCTCTACGAGCAGTACTTC. This translates into CASSERGILYEQYF.

The chain couples TRBV5-1 to TRBJ2-3, with unresolved D. Deletions cut 0 bases from V and 1 base from J, with 9 bases between. This CDR3 has 15 residues. CDR1 is SGHRS, CDR2 YFSETQ, per germline. CDR3 sequence reads: CASSLGSPGTDTQYF. DNA of the CDR3: TGCGCCAGCAGCTTGGGGTCTCCTGGCACAGATACGCAGTATTTT. The variable domain in full, completed from reference TRBV5-1 and TRBJ2-3, reads KAGVTQTPRYLIKTRGQQVTLSCSPISGHRSVSWYQQTPGQGLQFLFEYFSETQRNKGNFPGRFSGRQFSNSRSEMNVSTLELGDSALYLCASSLGSPGTDTQYFGPGTRLTVL.

The chain carries TRBV3-1 and TRBJ2-5; D is unresolved. Germline CDR1 LGHDT, CDR2 YNNKEL (reference sequence). V dropped 3 bases and J dropped 3 bases, with 8 bases sitting between them. The CDR3 sequence is 13 residues long. In nucleotides, the CDR3 is TGTGCCAGCAGCCAGTCTATCGAAGAGACCCAGTACTTC. It codes for CASSQSIEETQYF.

This clonotype has more than one count but fewer than ten. The chain has TRBV6-1 and TRBJ1-2; maybe TRBD1 (5 bases). Germline CDR1 MNHNS, CDR2 SASEGT. CDR3 size: 12 residues. Trimming pared 2 bases from V and 7 bases from J, leaving 8 bases between. The CDR3 bases are TGTGCCAGCAGTGAACGGGGACTTGGCTACACCTTC. Residues: CASSERGLGYTF.

CDR3 sequence reads: CASSLVGGREAFF. The CDR3 DNA reads as TGTGCCAGCAGCTTAGTGGGGGGGCGTGAAGCTTTCTTT. The rearrangement joins TRBV7-2 to TRBJ1-1, with TRBD1 as a possible D gene (6 bases). Trimming removed 1 base from V and 7 bases from J, with 10 bases in between. Per the germline V gene, CDR1 is SGHTA and CDR2 is FQGNSA. The CDR3 extends over 13 amino acids.

V gene TRBV6-2 or TRBV6-3 combines with J gene TRBJ2-5; 7 bases align to TRBD1. Germline assignment: CDR1 MNHEY and CDR2 SVGEGT. Unmatched junction bases numbered 3, after V lost 8 bases and J lost 3 bases. This CDR3 has 12 residues. The CDR3 coding sequence is TGTGCCAGCGGGGACAGTAAAGAGACCCAGTACTTC. Protein sequence: CASGDSKETQYF.

As DNA, the CDR3 is TGTGCCAGCAGCGAAGGGGAGCTAGCGGGGGCCCACACAGATACGCAGTATTTT. Residues: CASSEGELAGAHTDTQYF. The V call is TRBV7-2, the J call TRBJ2-3; the match to TRBD2 covers 10 bases. The trim removed 5 bases at V and 2 bases at J, leaving 13 bases unmatched. Germline V gene sequence: CDR1 SGHTA, CDR2 FQGNSA. The CDR3 extends over 18 amino acids. Together with reference TRBV7-2 and TRBJ2-3, the CDR3 gives the full variable domain: GAGVSQSPSNKVTEKGKDVELRCDPISGHTALYWYRQSLGQGLEFLIYFQGNSAPDKSGLPSDRFSAERTGGSVSTLTIQRTQQEDSAVYLCASSEGELAGAHTDTQYFGPGTRLTVL.

The genes are TRBV11-2 and TRBJ2-7, with 9 positions matching TRBD1. The CDR3 spans 14 residues. Germline loops: CDR1 SGHAT, CDR2 FQNNGV. V was clipped by 4 bases and J by 9 bases; unmatched bases: 10. The CDR3 DNA follows: TGTGCCAGCAGCTACACAGGGGGCGCGGGGGTGCAGTACTTC. This sequence encodes CASSYTGGAGVQYF.

The chain employs TRBV12-3 or TRBV12-4 and TRBJ2-4; 8 bases map to TRBD1. The J call is uncertain, as TRBJ2-7 better fits the DNA end. This CDR3 contains 14 residues. The CDR3 sequence is CASSFAGGSHEQYF. The CDR3 coding sequence is TGTGCCAGCAGTTTCGCAGGGGGCAGCCACGAGCAGTACTTC.

This chain links TRBV6-5 with TRBJ2-1; TRBD1 agrees at 8 bases. Germline CDR1 and CDR2: MNHEY and SVGAGI. The CDR3 covers 15 residues. The V gene end was trimmed by 5 bases and the J gene end by 5 bases; junction bases not matched to a gene: 8. CDR3 nucleotides: TGTGCCAGCAGTACTGACAGGGGTTCCGACAATGAGCAGTTCTTC. This encodes CASSTDRGSDNEQFF.

This chain connects TRBV20-1 to TRBJ2-7; 7 bases agree with TRBD2. With V trimmed by 5 bases and J by 1 base, 8 bases remained unmatched. CDR1 is DFQATT and CDR2 is SNEGSKA in the germline V gene (reference sequence). The CDR3 consists of 14 residues. CDR3 coding DNA: TGCAGTGCTGCGGGACGAGCGGGGTCCTACGAGCAGTACTTC. This gives the protein CSAAGRAGSYEQYF.

The sample holds many counts of this clonotype. The CDR3 region is CASSCGTSHPGGNQPQHF. As DNA, the CDR3 is TGTGCCAGCAGCTGCGGGACAAGCCACCCCGGGGGCAATCAGCCCCAGCATTTT. The chain combines TRBV7-4 with TRBJ1-5; weak D call: TRBD1 (6 bases). V was pared by 4 bases and J by 2 bases, with 21 bases between. The CDR3 covers 18 residues. Per the germline V gene, CDR1 is SGHVT and CDR2 is SQSDAQ.

This chain joins TRBV10-3 and TRBJ1-6, with 7 bases that match TRBD1. J was trimmed by 8 bases and V by 5 bases; bases with no gene match: 6. The CDR3 extends over 14 amino acids. Looked up from germline, CDR1 is ENHRY and CDR2 is SYGVKD. The CDR3 sequence is CAISLTGVDSPLHF. As DNA, the CDR3 is TGTGCCATCAGTTTAACAGGGGTTGATTCACCCCTCCACTTT.

The rearrangement links TRBV7-6 to TRBJ2-5, with 10 bases fitting TRBD2. Trimming cost V 1 base and J 0 bases; bases outside gene matches: 14. This CDR3 has 20 amino acids. The germline gives CDR1 SGHVS, CDR2 FNYEAQ. This CDR3 is CASSLEWSGRDTKYQETQYF. DNA of the CDR3: TGTGCCAGCAGCTTAGAATGGAGCGGGAGGGACACCAAGTACCAAGAGACCCAGTACTTC.

The V call is TRBV4-3, the J call TRBJ2-7; D is possibly TRBD2 (6 bases). This CDR3 region has 14 residues. The germline V gene has CDR1 LGHNA and CDR2 YSLEER. Trimming left V 2 bases short and J 5 bases short, with 13 bases between. The CDR3 region has the DNA TGCGCCAGCAGCCAACGGGACTTACGACACGAGCAGTACTTC. It encodes CASSQRDLRHEQYF.